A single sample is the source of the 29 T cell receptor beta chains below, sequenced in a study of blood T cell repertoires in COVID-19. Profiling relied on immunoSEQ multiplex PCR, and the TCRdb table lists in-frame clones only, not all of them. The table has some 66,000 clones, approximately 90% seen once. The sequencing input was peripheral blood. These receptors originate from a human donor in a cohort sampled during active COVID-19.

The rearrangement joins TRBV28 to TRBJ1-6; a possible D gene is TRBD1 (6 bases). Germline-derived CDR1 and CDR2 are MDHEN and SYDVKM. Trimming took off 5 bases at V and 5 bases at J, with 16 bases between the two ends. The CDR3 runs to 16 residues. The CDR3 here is CASSRRGMRHNSPLHF. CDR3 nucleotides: TGTGCCAGCAGTCGCAGGGGAATGCGCCATAATTCACCCCTCCACTTT.

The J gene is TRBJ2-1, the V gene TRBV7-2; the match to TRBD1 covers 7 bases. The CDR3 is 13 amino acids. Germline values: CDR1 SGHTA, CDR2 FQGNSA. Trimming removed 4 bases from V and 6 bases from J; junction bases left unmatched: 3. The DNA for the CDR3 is TGTGCCAGCAGCTCAGGACAGGTCAATGAGCAGTTCTTC. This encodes CASSSGQVNEQFF.

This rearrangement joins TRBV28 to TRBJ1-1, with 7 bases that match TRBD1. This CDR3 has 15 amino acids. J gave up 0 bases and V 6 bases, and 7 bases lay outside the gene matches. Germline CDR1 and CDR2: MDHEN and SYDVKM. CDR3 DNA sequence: TGTGCCAGCAGCCCTCAACAGGGGATGAACACTGAAGCTTTCTTT. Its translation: CASSPQQGMNTEAFF. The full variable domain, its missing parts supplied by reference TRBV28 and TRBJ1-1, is DVKVTQSSRYLVKRTGEKVFLECVQDMDHENMFWYRQDPGLGLRLIYFSYDVKMKEKGDIPEGYSVSREKKERFSLILESASTNQTSMYLCASSPQQGMNTEAFFGQGTRLTVV.

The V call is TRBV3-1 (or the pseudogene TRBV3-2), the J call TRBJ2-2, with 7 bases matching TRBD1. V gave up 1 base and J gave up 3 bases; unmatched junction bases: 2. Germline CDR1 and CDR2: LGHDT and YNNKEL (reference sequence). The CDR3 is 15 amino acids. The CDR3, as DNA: TGTGCCAGCAGCCAAGGGGACAGAGACACCGGGGAGCTGTTTTTT. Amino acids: CASSQGDRDTGELFF.

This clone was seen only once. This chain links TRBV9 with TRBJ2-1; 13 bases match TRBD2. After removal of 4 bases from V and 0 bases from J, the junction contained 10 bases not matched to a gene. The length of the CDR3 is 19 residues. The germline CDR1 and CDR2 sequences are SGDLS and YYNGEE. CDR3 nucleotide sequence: TGTGCCAGCAGCCTACGCGGGACTAGCGGGGAAAGCTCCTACAATGAGCAGTTCTTC. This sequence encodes CASSLRGTSGESSYNEQFF.

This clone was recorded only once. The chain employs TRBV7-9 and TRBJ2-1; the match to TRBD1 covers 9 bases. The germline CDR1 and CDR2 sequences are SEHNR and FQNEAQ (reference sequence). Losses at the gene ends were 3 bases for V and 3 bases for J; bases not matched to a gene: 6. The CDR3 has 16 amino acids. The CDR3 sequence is CASSFDPGQGYNEQFF. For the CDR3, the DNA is TGTGCCAGCAGCTTCGATCCGGGACAGGGCTACAATGAGCAGTTCTTC.

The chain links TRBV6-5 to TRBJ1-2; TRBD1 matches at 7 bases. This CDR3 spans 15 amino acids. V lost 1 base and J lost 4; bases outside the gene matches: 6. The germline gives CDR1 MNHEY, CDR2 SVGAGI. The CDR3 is CASSYYVGGSYGYTF. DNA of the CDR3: TGTGCCAGCAGTTACTACGTAGGGGGCTCCTATGGCTACACCTTC.

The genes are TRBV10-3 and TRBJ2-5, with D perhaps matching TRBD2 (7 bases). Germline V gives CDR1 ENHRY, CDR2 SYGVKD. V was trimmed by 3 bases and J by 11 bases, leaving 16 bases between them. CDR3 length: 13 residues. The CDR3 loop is CAISDFGGPKQYF. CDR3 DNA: TGTGCCATCAGTGATTTCGGGGGGCCCAAGCAGTACTTC.

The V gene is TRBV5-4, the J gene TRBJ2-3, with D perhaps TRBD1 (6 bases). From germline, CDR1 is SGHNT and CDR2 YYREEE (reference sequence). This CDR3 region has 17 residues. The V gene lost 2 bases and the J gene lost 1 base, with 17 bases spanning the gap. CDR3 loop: CASSLDSGGFGTDTQYF. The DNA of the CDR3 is TGTGCCAGCAGCTTAGACTCTGGGGGCTTCGGCACAGATACGCAGTATTTT.

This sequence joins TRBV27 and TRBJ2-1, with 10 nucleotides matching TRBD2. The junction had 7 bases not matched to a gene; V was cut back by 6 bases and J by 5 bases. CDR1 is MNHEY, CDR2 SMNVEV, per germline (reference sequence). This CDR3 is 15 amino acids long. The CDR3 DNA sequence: TGTGCCAGCAGCCTGCTTAGCGGGGGGAACAATGAGCAGTTCTTC. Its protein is CASSLLSGGNNEQFF.

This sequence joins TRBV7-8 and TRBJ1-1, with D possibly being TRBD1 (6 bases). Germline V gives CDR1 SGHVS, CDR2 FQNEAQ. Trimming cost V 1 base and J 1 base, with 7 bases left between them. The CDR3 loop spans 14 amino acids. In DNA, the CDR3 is TGTGCCAGCAGCTTAGGAGGGGGGAACACTGAAGCTTTCTTT. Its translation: CASSLGGGNTEAFF.

CDR3 bases: TGTGCCAGCAGAGCCCCGGGGGGGCTCACCGGGGAGCTGTTTTTT. It encodes CASRAPGGLTGELFF. V gene TRBV6-5 combines with J gene TRBJ2-2, with 8 bases identical to TRBD2. The germline V gene encodes CDR1 MNHEY and CDR2 SVGAGI. V was pared by 6 bases and J by 4 bases, with 7 bases of the junction left unmatched. There are 15 residues in the CDR3.

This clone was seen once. CDR3 loop: CASSQNGQSYEQYF. In DNA form, the CDR3 reads TGTGCCAGCAGCCAGAATGGCCAGTCCTACGAGCAGTACTTC. The V and J genes are TRBV7-2 and TRBJ2-7, with unresolved D. The CDR3 is 14 amino acids. Germline V lookup: CDR1 SGHTA, CDR2 FQGNSA. V lost 5 bases and J 1 base, leaving 12 bases between the germline ends.

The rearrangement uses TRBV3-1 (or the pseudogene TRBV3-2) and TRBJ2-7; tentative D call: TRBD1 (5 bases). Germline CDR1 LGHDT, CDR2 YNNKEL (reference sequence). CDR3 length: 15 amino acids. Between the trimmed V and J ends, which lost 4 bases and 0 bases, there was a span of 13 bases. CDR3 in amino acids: CASSPRQRSSYEQYF. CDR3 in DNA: TGTGCCAGCAGCCCCAGACAGAGGAGCTCCTACGAGCAGTACTTC.

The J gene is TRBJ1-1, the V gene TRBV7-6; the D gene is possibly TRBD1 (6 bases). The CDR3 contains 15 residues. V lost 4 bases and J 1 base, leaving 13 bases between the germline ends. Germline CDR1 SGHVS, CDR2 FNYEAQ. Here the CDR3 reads CASSSRTAPNTEAFF. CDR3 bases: TGTGCCAGCAGCTCGAGGACAGCCCCGAACACTGAAGCTTTCTTT.

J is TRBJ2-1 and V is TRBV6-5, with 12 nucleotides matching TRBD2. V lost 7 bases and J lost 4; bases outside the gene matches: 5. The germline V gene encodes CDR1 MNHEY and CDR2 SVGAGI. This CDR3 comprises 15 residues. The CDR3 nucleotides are TGTGCCAGCACCCCGACTAGCGGGAGTTACAATGAGCAGTTCTTC. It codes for CASTPTSGSYNEQFF.

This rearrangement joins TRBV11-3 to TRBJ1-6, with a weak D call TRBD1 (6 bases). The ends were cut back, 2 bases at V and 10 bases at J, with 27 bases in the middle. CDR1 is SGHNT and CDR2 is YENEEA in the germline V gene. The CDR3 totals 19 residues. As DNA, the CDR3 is TGTGCCAGCAGCTTACCCGGGTACCCGAGACAGGAGGAGCGATCACCCCTCCACTTT. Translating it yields CASSLPGYPRQEERSPLHF.

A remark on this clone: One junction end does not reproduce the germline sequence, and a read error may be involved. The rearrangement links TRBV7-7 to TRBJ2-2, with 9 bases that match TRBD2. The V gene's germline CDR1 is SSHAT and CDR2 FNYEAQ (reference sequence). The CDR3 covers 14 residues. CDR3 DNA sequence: TGTGCTAGCAGCTTGGCGGGGGGGTCCGGGGAGCTGTTTTTT. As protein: CASSLAGGSGELFF.

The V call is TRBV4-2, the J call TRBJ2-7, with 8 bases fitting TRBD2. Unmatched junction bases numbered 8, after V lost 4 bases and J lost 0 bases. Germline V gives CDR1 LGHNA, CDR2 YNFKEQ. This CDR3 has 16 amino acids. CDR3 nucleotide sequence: TGTGCCAGCAGCCCCCCGGGGGGGGGCTTCTCCTACGAGCAGTACTTC. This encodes CASSPPGGGFSYEQYF.

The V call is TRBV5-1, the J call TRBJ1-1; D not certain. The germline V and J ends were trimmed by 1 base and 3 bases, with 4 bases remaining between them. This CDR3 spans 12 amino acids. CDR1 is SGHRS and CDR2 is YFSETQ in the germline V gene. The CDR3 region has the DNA TGCGCCAGCAGCTTGAGCGACACTGAAGCTTTCTTT. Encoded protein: CASSLSDTEAFF.

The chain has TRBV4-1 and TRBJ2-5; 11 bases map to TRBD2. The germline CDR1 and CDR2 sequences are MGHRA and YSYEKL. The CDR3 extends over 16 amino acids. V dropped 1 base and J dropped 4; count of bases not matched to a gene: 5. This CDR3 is CASSQGVAGGAETQYF. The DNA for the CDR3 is TGCGCCAGCAGCCAAGGGGTAGCGGGGGGGGCAGAGACCCAGTACTTC.

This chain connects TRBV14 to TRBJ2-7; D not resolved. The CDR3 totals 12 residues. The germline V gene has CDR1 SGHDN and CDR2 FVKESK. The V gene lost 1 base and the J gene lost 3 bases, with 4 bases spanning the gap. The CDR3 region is CASSQGHYEQYF. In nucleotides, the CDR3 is TGTGCCAGCAGCCAAGGACACTACGAGCAGTACTTC.

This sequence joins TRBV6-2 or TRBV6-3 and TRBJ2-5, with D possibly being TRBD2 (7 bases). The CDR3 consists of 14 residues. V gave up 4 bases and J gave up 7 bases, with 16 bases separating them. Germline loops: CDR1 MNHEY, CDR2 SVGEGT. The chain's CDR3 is CASSSQRGHRTQYF. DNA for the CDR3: TGTGCCAGCAGTTCCCAGCGGGGACATCGGACCCAGTACTTC.

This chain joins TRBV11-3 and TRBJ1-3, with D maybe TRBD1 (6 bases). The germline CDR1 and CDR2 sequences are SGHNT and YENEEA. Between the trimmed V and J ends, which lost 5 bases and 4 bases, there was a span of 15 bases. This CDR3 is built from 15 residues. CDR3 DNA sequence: TGTGCCAGCAGCATAGCAACCGGGACAGGAAACACCATATATTTT. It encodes CASSIATGTGNTIYF.

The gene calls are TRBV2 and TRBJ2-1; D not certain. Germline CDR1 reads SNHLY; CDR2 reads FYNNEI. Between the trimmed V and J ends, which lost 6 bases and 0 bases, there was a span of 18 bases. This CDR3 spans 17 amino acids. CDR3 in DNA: TGTGCCAGCAGAGCCCGCAGGCCGTTGAGCTCCTACAATGAGCAGTTCTTC. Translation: CASRARRPLSSYNEQFF.

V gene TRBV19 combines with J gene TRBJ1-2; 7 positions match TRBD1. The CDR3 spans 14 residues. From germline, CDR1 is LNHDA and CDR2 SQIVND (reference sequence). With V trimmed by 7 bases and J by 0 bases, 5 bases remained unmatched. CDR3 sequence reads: CASTPQGANYGYTF. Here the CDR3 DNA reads TGTGCCAGTACCCCGCAGGGGGCTAACTATGGCTACACCTTC.

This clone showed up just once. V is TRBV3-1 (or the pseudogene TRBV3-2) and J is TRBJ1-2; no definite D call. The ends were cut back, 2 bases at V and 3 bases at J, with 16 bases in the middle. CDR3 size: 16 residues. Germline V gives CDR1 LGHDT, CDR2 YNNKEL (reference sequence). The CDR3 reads CASSQNVDWADYGYTF. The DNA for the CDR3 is TGTGCCAGCAGCCAAAATGTGGATTGGGCAGACTATGGCTACACCTTC.

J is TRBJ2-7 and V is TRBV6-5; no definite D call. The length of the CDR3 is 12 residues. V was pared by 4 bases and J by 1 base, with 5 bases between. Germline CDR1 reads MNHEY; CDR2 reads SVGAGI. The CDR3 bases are TGTGCCAGCAGTTCCCAGTCCTACGAGCAGTACTTC. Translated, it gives CASSSQSYEQYF.

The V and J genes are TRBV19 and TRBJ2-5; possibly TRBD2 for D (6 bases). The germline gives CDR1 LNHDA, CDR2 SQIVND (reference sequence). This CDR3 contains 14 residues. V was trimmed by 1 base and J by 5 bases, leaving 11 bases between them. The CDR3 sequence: CASSIAAGGETQYF. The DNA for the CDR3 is TGTGCCAGTAGTATAGCGGCCGGGGGTGAGACCCAGTACTTC.